This T cell receptor beta chain was obtained from a study of T-cell reconstitution after alpha-beta-depleted transplantation in children. Notes on the study in general: Hyperexpanded clones declined; after one year, newly produced T cells mostly supplied diversity. Surviving recipient T cells and thymic progenitors accounted for the high day-60 TCRbeta diversity observed in some patients. About two months after transplant, alpha-beta T cells reportedly came from several hundred expanded graft clones.

This clonotype was observed at least ten times. What it binds is unknown. The authors prepared the TCRbeta library with unique molecular identifiers. TCRdb processed the PCR reads anew with MiXCR; each CDR3 protein has one entry. The sample records 600,000 to 700,000 distinct CDR3 sequences, less than 15% being singletons. CDR3 length: 13 residues. The V gene's germline CDR1 is DFQATT and CDR2 SNEGSKA (reference sequence). V lost 1 base, J lost 6 bases, and 10 bases lay in between. The clonotype was recovered from a girl aged 2 to 10 with congenital amegakaryocytic thrombocytopenia, due to receive a stem cell transplant. The sample in question was PBMCs, obtained before TCRalphabeta/CD19-depleted stem cell transplant. The rearrangement uses TRBV20-1 and TRBJ2-1; D gene ambiguous. CDR3 residues: CSARGGRINEQFF. CDR3 nucleotides: TGCAGTGCTAGAGGAGGCCGCATCAATGAGCAGTTCTTC.